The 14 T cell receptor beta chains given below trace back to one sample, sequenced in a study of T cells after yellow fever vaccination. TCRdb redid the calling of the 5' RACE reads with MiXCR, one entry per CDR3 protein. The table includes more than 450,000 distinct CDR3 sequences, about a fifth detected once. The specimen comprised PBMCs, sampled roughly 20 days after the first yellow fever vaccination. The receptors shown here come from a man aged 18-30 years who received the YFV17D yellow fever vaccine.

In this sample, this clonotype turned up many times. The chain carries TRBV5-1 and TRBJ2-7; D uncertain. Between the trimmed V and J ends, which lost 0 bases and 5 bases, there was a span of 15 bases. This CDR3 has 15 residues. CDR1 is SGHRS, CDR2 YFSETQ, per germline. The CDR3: CASSLGHAPSDEQYV. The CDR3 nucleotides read TGCGCCAGCAGCTTGGGGCACGCGCCCAGCGACGAGCAGTACGTC.

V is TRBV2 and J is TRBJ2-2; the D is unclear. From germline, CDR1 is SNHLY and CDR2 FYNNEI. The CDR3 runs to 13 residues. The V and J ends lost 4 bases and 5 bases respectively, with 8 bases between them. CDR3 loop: CASSGERTGELFF. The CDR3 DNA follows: TGTGCCAGCAGTGGTGAGAGGACCGGGGAGCTGTTTTTT.

Here the CDR3 reads CASSLGSIGPRTDTQYF. The CDR3 nucleotides read TGTGCCAGCAGCTTAGGGTCGATTGGCCCGCGCACAGATACGCAGTATTTT. This chain links TRBV7-9 with TRBJ2-3; D call uncertain. There are 17 residues in the CDR3. V was clipped by 1 base and J by 1 base, with 15 bases between them. Germline V gene data show CDR1 as SEHNR and CDR2 as FQNEAQ (reference sequence).

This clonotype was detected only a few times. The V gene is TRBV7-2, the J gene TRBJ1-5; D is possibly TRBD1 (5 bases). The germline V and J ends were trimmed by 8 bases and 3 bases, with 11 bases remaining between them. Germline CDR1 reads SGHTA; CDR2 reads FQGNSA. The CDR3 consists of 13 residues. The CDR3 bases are TGTGCCAGCCTACAGGACCTCAATCAGCCCCAGCATTTT. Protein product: CASLQDLNQPQHF. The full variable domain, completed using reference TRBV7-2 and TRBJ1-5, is GAGVSQSPSNKVTEKGKDVELRCDPISGHTALYWYRQSLGQGLEFLIYFQGNSAPDKSGLPSDRFSAERTGGSVSTLTIQRTQQEDSAVYLCASLQDLNQPQHFGDGTRLSIL.

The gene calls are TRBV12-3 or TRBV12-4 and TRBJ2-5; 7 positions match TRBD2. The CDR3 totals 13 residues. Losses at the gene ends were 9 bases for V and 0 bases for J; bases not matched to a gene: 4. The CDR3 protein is CASSGPDQETQYF. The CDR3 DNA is TGTGCCAGTAGCGGGCCCGACCAAGAGACCCAGTACTTC.

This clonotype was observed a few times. DNA for the CDR3: TGTGCCAGCAGCTTTAGGGGACCCTCACCCCCTTCTGGGGCCAACGTCCTGACTTTC. The encoded protein is CASSFRGPSPPSGANVLTF. J is TRBJ2-6 and V is TRBV5-4; D is perhaps TRBD1 or TRBD2 (5 bases each). Trimming left V 2 bases short and J 1 base short, with 19 bases between. This CDR3 comprises 19 residues. Germline V CDR1 and CDR2: SGHNT, YYREEE (reference sequence).

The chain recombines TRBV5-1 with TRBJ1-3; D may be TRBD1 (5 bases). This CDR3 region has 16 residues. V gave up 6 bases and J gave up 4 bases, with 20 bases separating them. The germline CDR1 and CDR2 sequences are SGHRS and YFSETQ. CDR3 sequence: CASTPGPGVGGNTIYF. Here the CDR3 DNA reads TGCGCCAGCACCCCCGGGCCGGGGGTGGGAGGAAACACCATATATTTT.

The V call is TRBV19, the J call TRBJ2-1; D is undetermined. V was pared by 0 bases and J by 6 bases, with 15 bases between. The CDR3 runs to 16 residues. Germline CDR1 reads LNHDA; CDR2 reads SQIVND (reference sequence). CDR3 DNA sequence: TGTGCCAGTAGTATAGAGAGGACCCCCCCGGGCAATGAGCAGTTCTTC. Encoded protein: CASSIERTPPGNEQFF.

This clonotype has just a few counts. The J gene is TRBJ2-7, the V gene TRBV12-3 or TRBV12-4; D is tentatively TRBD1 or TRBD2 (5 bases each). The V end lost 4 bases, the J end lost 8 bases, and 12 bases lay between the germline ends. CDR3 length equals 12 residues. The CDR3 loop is CASSWDLRQQYF. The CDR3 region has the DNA TGTGCCAGCAGTTGGGACCTCCGCCAGCAGTACTTC.

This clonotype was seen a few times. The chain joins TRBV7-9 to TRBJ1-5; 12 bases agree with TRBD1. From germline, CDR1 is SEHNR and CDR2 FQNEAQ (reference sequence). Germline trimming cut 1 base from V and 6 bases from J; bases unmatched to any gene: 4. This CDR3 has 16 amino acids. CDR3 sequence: CASSLGGQGAFQPQHF. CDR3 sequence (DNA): TGTGCCAGCAGCTTAGGGGGACAGGGGGCCTTTCAGCCCCAGCATTTT.

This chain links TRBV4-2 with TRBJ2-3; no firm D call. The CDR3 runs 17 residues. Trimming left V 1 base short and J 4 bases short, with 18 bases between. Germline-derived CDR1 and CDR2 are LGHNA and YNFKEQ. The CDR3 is CASSQVVDLWSPDTQYF. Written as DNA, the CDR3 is TGTGCCAGCAGCCAAGTGGTGGACCTCTGGAGCCCAGATACGCAGTATTTT.

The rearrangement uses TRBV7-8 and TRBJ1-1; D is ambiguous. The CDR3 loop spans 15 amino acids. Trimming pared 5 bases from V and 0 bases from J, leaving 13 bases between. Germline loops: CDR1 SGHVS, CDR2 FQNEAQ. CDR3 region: CASSRPQELNTEAFF. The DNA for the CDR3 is TGTGCCAGCAGCCGCCCCCAAGAGTTGAACACTGAAGCTTTCTTT. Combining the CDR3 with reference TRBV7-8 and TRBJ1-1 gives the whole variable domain GAGVSQSPRYKVAKRGQDVALRCDPISGHVSLFWYQQALGQGPEFLTYFQNEAQLDKSGLPSDRFFAERPEGSVSTLKIQRTQQEDSAVYLCASSRPQELNTEAFFGQGTRLTVV.

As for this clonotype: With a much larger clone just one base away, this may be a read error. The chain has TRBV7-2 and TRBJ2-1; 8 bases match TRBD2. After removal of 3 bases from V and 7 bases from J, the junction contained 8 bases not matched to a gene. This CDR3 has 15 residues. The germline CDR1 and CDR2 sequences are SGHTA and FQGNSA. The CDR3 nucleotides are TGTGCCAGCAGCTTTCTGCGGGGGGCCGTGAATGAGCAGTTCTTC. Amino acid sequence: CASSFLRGAVNEQFF.

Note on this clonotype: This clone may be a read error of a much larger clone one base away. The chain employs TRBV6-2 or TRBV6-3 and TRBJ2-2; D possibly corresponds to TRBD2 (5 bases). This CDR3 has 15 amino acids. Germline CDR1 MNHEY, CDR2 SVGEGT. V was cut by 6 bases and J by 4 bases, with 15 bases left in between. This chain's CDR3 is CASSHTLVVTGELFF. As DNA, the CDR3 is TGTGCCAGCAGCCACACACTAGTGGTCACCGGGGAGCTGTTTTTT.